The 18 T cell receptor beta chains presented below share a single source sample, sequenced in a study of spatial heterogeneity in lung cancer. General study points: For expanded intratumoral alpha and beta TCRs, counts tracked tumor mutation counts.

For these receptors, no antigen is known. One entry per CDR3 protein results from TCRdb running MiXCR on the 5' RACE reads. This sample has about 30,000 distinct CDR3 sequences, with just over 7% found just once. Time point noted: sample taken at primary tumor resection. Sequenced material: lung tumor tissue, taken at surgery. These receptors were obtained from a male donor with early-stage non-small cell lung cancer.

At least ten counts were recorded for this clonotype. The V gene is TRBV20-1, the J gene TRBJ1-6, with D perhaps matching TRBD1 (6 bases). The CDR3 is 13 residues long. Germline V gene data show CDR1 as DFQATT and CDR2 as SNEGSKA (reference sequence). The CDR3 DNA follows: TGCAGCACCAGACAGGACCCGGGTTCACCCCTCCACTTT. The encoded protein is CSTRQDPGSPLHF.

This clonotype was seen at least ten times. The chain is built from TRBV6-1 and TRBJ1-3, with D unresolved. Trimming stripped 2 bases from V and 3 bases from J, with 8 bases between. From germline, CDR1 is MNHNS and CDR2 SASEGT. The CDR3 extends over 14 amino acids. The CDR3 region is CASSELPIGNTIYF. The CDR3 bases are TGTGCCAGCAGTGAACTCCCCATTGGAAACACCATATATTTT.

This chain connects TRBV7-9 to TRBJ1-1, with D possibly matching TRBD1 (6 bases). The V end lost 5 bases, the J end lost 0 bases, and 10 bases lay between the germline ends. This CDR3 is 14 amino acids long. Germline V gene sequence: CDR1 SEHNR, CDR2 FQNEAQ (reference sequence). CDR3 region: CASSRQEMNTEAFF. CDR3 bases: TGTGCCAGCAGCCGACAGGAGATGAACACTGAAGCTTTCTTT.

Ten or more counts support this clonotype. The chain joins TRBV20-1 to TRBJ2-7; D is perhaps TRBD2 (7 bases). The CDR3 loop spans 16 amino acids. The germline V gene has CDR1 DFQATT and CDR2 SNEGSKA (reference sequence). V lost 6 bases to trimming and J lost 2 bases, with 23 bases between them. CDR3 amino acids: CSANQNYGGLPYEQYF. Written as DNA, the CDR3 is TGCAGTGCCAATCAAAATTACGGGGGGCTCCCCTACGAGCAGTACTTC.

CDR3: CASSFFGDRSYEQYF. In DNA, the CDR3 is TGTGCCAGCAGTTTCTTTGGGGACCGCAGCTACGAGCAGTACTTC. This chain links TRBV28 with TRBJ2-7; possibly TRBD1 or TRBD2 for D (5 bases each). Trimming cost V 3 bases and J 3 bases, with 15 bases left between them. Germline V gene data show CDR1 as MDHEN and CDR2 as SYDVKM. The length of the CDR3 is 15 residues. Full variable domain (rest looked up from reference TRBV28 and TRBJ2-7): DVKVTQSSRYLVKRTGEKVFLECVQDMDHENMFWYRQDPGLGLRLIYFSYDVKMKEKGDIPEGYSVSREKKERFSLILESASTNQTSMYLCASSFFGDRSYEQYFGPGTRLTVT.

This clonotype came up many times. The gene calls are TRBV4-1 and TRBJ1-4; TRBD1 might be the D (5 bases). CDR3 length: 14 residues. CDR1 is MGHRA and CDR2 is YSYEKL in the germline V gene. V was pared by 1 base and J by 8 bases, with 11 bases between. The CDR3 coding sequence is TGCGCCAGCAGCCAAGTCTGGGGGGGGGAAAAACTGTTTTTT. It encodes CASSQVWGGEKLFF.

This clonotype was observed a handful of times. The genes are TRBV4-3 and TRBJ1-1; maybe TRBD1 (5 bases). Germline CDR1 is LGHNA and CDR2 is YSLEER. The ends were cut back, 6 bases at V and 3 bases at J, with 14 bases in the middle. The length of the CDR3 is 14 residues. CDR3 DNA: TGCGCCAGCAGATCGGGACCCTGGGACACTGAAGCTTTCTTT. It codes for CASRSGPWDTEAFF.

The chain has TRBV5-1 and TRBJ1-5; a possible D gene is TRBD1 (6 bases). V was trimmed by 4 bases and J by 5 bases, leaving 10 bases between them. The CDR3 is made up of 13 amino acids. Germline CDR1 and CDR2: SGHRS and YFSETQ. The CDR3 DNA sequence: TGCGCCAGCAGCCCGGGGGCGGATCAGCCCCAGCATTTT. Residues: CASSPGADQPQHF. Variable domain in full (rest from reference TRBV5-1 and TRBJ1-5): KAGVTQTPRYLIKTRGQQVTLSCSPISGHRSVSWYQQTPGQGLQFLFEYFSETQRNKGNFPGRFSGRQFSNSRSEMNVSTLELGDSALYLCASSPGADQPQHFGDGTRLSIL.

This clonotype appeared many times. V and J are TRBV6-2 or TRBV6-3 and TRBJ1-1; D is unresolved. The germline CDR1 and CDR2 sequences are MNHEY and SVGEGT. V dropped 1 base and J dropped 0 bases, with 3 bases sitting between them. The CDR3 runs 13 residues. CDR3 protein: CASSYFVNTEAFF. Written as DNA, the CDR3 is TGTGCCAGCAGTTACTTTGTGAACACTGAAGCTTTCTTT.

V and J are TRBV18 and TRBJ2-1; TRBD2 is a possible D gene (5 bases). The germline gives CDR1 KGHSH, CDR2 LQKENI. The CDR3 extends over 14 amino acids. V was clipped by 0 bases and J by 9 bases, with 12 bases between them. The CDR3 sequence: CASSPPSGLSEQFF. The CDR3 DNA follows: TGTGCCAGCTCACCACCTTCAGGACTTAGTGAGCAGTTCTTC.

This clonotype was recorded a few times. The gene calls are TRBV5-1 and TRBJ1-2, with D possibly being TRBD1 (6 bases). Germline lookup yields CDR1 SGHRS and CDR2 YFSETQ. The CDR3 extends over 14 amino acids. Trimming stripped 4 bases from V and 0 bases from J, with 10 bases between. The CDR3 loop is CASSREGANYGYTF. DNA for the CDR3: TGCGCCAGCAGCCGCGAGGGGGCTAACTATGGCTACACCTTC.

Many counts were recorded for this clonotype. The rearrangement joins TRBV5-1 to TRBJ2-3; D is unresolved. The CDR3 length is 14 residues. The germline V and J ends were trimmed by 6 bases and 4 bases, with 15 bases remaining between them. The germline V gene encodes CDR1 SGHRS and CDR2 YFSETQ. The CDR3 loop is CASNSGSSPDTQYF. The CDR3 DNA is TGCGCCAGCAATTCAGGTTCTAGTCCAGATACGCAGTATTTT.

This clonotype was picked up many times. The V call is TRBV27, the J call TRBJ2-2; the D is unclear. Trimming shortened V by 4 bases and J by 7 bases, and 4 bases separated the two germline ends. Germline assignment: CDR1 MNHEY and CDR2 SMNVEV (reference sequence). This CDR3 is 11 amino acids long. CDR3 region: CASSWGGELFF. For the CDR3, the DNA is TGTGCCAGCAGTTGGGGCGGGGAGCTGTTTTTT.

This rearrangement joins TRBV27 to TRBJ2-2, with 9 bases identical to TRBD2. The CDR3 spans 16 residues. After removal of 6 bases from V and 6 bases from J, the junction contained 11 bases not matched to a gene. CDR1 MNHEY and CDR2 SMNVEV come from the germline V gene (reference sequence). The CDR3 nucleotides are TGTGCCAGCAGGGTCTGGCGGGGGGGCCTCGCCGGGGAGCTGTTTTTT. Translating it yields CASRVWRGGLAGELFF.

This clonotype was seen at least ten times. The V call is TRBV11-2, the J call TRBJ2-1; D call uncertain. The V end was cut by 5 bases, the J end by 8 bases, with 7 bases between. From germline, CDR1 is SGHAT and CDR2 FQNNGV. CDR3 length equals 11 residues. The CDR3 is CASSPYHEQFF. The DNA of the CDR3 is TGTGCCAGCAGCCCTTACCATGAGCAGTTCTTC.

The table lists this clonotype with a few counts. The J gene is TRBJ2-1, the V gene TRBV2; D tentatively reads TRBD1 or TRBD2 (5 bases each). The V end lost 7 bases, the J end lost 7 bases, and 14 bases lay between the germline ends. The CDR3 runs to 13 residues. Germline V gene data show CDR1 as SNHLY and CDR2 as FYNNEI. CDR3 residues: CASTLGTGNEQFF. In DNA form, the CDR3 reads TGTGCCAGCACCCTTGGGACGGGGAATGAGCAGTTCTTC.

This clonotype came up many times. This chain links TRBV20-1 with TRBJ2-5; D might be TRBD1 or TRBD2, each matching 6 bases. The V gene's germline CDR1 is DFQATT and CDR2 SNEGSKA (reference sequence). Deletions cut 3 bases from V and 8 bases from J, with 10 bases between. The CDR3 sequence is 11 residues long. The CDR3 nucleotides are TGCAGTGCTAGGAAGGGGGGTACCCAGTACTTC. It codes for CSARKGGTQYF.

Only a few counts were recorded for this clonotype. The genes are TRBV28 and TRBJ1-2; D remains unclear. Germline V CDR1 and CDR2: MDHEN, SYDVKM. This CDR3 is built from 14 residues. V shed 6 bases and J shed 1 base, with 12 bases lying between them. CDR3 loop: CASRLPTGNYGYTF. DNA for the CDR3: TGTGCCAGCAGATTACCGACGGGTAACTATGGCTACACCTTC.